This T cell receptor beta chain appears in the sequencing data of a study of T cell responses to AZD1222 COVID-19 vaccine. Whole-study context: The study pooled second doses at about 4 or about 12 weeks. Study-wide results and limits: Spike-specific TCRs gained breadth and depth after people received two AZD1222 doses.

Comments on this clone: The antigen is not known.

Assay used: immunoSEQ multiplex PCR; TCRdb lists only in-frame clones, some missing. The table records 120,000 to 150,000 clones, 70% to 90% of them present only once. This TCR derives from an adult in good health. The sequenced sample was peripheral blood, obtained on day 0 of AZD1222 vaccination.

The CDR3 coding sequence is TGCGCCAGCAGCCTCGGACAGTCGGCCTACAATGAGCAGTTCTTC. Its protein product is CASSLGQSAYNEQFF. The rearrangement joins TRBV5-1 to TRBJ2-1; maybe TRBD1 (6 bases). The CDR3 totals 15 residues. Germline CDR1 SGHRS, CDR2 YFSETQ. V was cut by 4 bases and J by 2 bases, with 13 bases left in between.